These 8 T cell receptor beta chains share one sample of origin, sequenced in a study of blood T cell repertoires in COVID-19. The table came from immunoSEQ multiplex PCR; TCRdb's copy has only in-frame clones and leaves some out. The data contain roughly 400,000 clones, approximately 91% of them singletons. The source material was PBMCs or T cells enriched from blood (not recorded which). Every receptor here comes from a woman in her 40s with acute COVID-19.

This clone occurred a few times. The J gene is TRBJ1-3, the V gene TRBV12-3 or TRBV12-4; D remains ambiguous. This CDR3 region has 13 residues. V was trimmed by 7 bases and J by 8 bases, leaving 15 bases between them. The CDR3 bases are TGTGCCAGCACCCGGAGGTCTTCGGACACCATATATTTT. Its protein product is CASTRRSSDTIYF.

The chain employs TRBV7-8 and TRBJ2-3, with D perhaps TRBD1 (8 bases). The CDR3 is 15 amino acids. Trimming took off 6 bases at V and 4 bases at J, with 17 bases between the two ends. In germline, CDR1 is SGHVS, CDR2 FQNEAQ. Here the CDR3 DNA reads TGTGCCAGCAGGGGGGGGGACAGGTTCCCAGATACGCAGTATTTT. This encodes CASRGGDRFPDTQYF.

This chain links TRBV19 with TRBJ2-3, with a tentative D call TRBD1 (6 bases). CDR3 length: 14 residues. Trimming removed 5 bases at V and 4 bases at J, with 13 bases between. The germline V gene has CDR1 LNHDA and CDR2 SQIVND (reference sequence). CDR3 sequence (DNA): TGTGCCAGTAGTGTACAGGGAGTGGCAGATACGCAGTATTTT. Its protein is CASSVQGVADTQYF.

This sequence joins TRBV29-1 and TRBJ1-3; D is ambiguous. V was pared by 4 bases and J by 0 bases, with 10 bases between. The length of the CDR3 is 14 residues. Germline V gene sequence: CDR1 SQVTM, CDR2 ANQGSEA. The CDR3 spells CSVGFPSSGNTIYF. In DNA form, the CDR3 reads TGCAGCGTTGGTTTTCCCAGCTCTGGAAACACCATATATTTT.

CDR3 protein: CASSSTGAVNTEAFF. The CDR3 DNA reads as TGTGCCAGCAGCTCCACAGGGGCGGTGAACACTGAAGCTTTCTTT. The chain has TRBV7-9 and TRBJ1-1, with 7 positions matching TRBD1. The CDR3 spans 15 residues. V shed 4 bases, J shed 0 bases, and the junction held 5 bases outside the gene matches. Germline CDR1 and CDR2: SEHNR and FQNEAQ (reference sequence).

This chain connects TRBV5-1 to TRBJ2-3; D is unclear. Germline V gene sequence: CDR1 SGHRS, CDR2 YFSETQ. The CDR3 has 16 residues. Trimming stripped 0 bases from V and 0 bases from J, with 11 bases between. The CDR3 DNA is TGCGCCAGCAGCTTGGTTTTTGCGGTTAGCACAGATACGCAGTATTTT. The encoded protein is CASSLVFAVSTDTQYF. The full variable domain, rest sourced from reference TRBV5-1 and TRBJ2-3, is KAGVTQTPRYLIKTRGQQVTLSCSPISGHRSVSWYQQTPGQGLQFLFEYFSETQRNKGNFPGRFSGRQFSNSRSEMNVSTLELGDSALYLCASSLVFAVSTDTQYFGPGTRLTVL.

This chain links TRBV3-1 (or the pseudogene TRBV3-2) with TRBJ2-1; TRBD2 matches at 10 bases. The ends lost 2 bases at V and 0 bases at J; junction bases unmatched: 10. This CDR3 is 19 amino acids long. CDR1 is LGHDT and CDR2 is YNNKEL in the germline V gene (reference sequence). The CDR3 loop reads CASSQRASGGQSSYNEQFF. In DNA, the CDR3 is TGTGCCAGCAGCCAAAGGGCTAGCGGGGGCCAGAGCTCCTACAATGAGCAGTTCTTC.

On this clone itself: Other nucleotide sequences in the sample specify the same CDR3. This chain uses TRBV7-6 with TRBJ2-1; 11 nucleotides align to TRBD2. CDR3 length: 15 amino acids. Per germline, CDR1 SGHVS and CDR2 FNYEAQ. After removal of 4 bases from V and 4 bases from J, the junction contained 3 bases not matched to a gene. The CDR3 bases are TGTGCCAGCAGCTCTAGCGGGGGGCTGTACAATGAGCAGTTCTTC. It yields the protein CASSSSGGLYNEQFF.